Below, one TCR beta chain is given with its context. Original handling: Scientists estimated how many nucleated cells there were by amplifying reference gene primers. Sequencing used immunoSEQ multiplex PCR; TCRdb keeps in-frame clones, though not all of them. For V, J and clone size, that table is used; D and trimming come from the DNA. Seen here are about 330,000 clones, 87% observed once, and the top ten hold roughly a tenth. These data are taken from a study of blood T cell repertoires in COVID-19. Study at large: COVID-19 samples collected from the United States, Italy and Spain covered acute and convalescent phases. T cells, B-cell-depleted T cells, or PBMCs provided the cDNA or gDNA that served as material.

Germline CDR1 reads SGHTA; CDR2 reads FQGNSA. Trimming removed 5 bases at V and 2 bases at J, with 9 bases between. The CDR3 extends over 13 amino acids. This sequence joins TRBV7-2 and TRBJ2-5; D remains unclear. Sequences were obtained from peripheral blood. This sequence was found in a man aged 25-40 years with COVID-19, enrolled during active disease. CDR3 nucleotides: TGTGCCAGCAGCCTAAACCTTCAAGAGACCCAGTACTTC. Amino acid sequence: CASSLNLQETQYF.